These T cell receptor beta chains were read from a single sample in a study of T cell responses to AZD1222 COVID-19 vaccine. Clones were read by immunoSEQ multiplex PCR, and TCRdb kept only the in-frame ones, dropping some. This table holds around 180,000 clones, 75% to 95% found once. The sequences come from peripheral blood, collected on day 0 of AZD1222 vaccination. These TCRs come from an adult in good health. The CDR3 runs from the conserved cysteine through the conserved F or W. The D gene is left open where the match is weak. Not every row has a clone size; where given, it reads once, few, many or a size class.

clone_size,j_call,v_call,d_call,cdr3_aa,cdr3_nt
NA,TRBJ2-7,TRBV6-2/TRBV6-3,TRBD2,CASSYLALAGGPGYEQYF,TGTGCCAGCAGTTATTTGGCGCTAGCGGGGGGCCCTGGCTACGAGCAGTACTTC
NA,TRBJ1-4,TRBV7-2,NA,CASSTPPGTLNEKLFF,TGTGCCAGCAGCACCCCGCCAGGGACGCTTAATGAAAAACTGTTTTTT
once,TRBJ1-5,TRBV9,NA,CASSVEGFPNQPQHF,TGTGCCAGCAGCGTTGAGGGGTTCCCCAATCAGCCCCAGCATTTT
NA,TRBJ1-5,TRBV7-2,NA,CASSLGLMNQPQHF,TGTGCCAGCAGCTTAGGCCTGATGAATCAGCCCCAGCATTTT
NA,TRBJ1-2,TRBV19,NA,CASSKDPAGRGYTF,TGTGCCAGTAGTAAGGATCCGGCCGGGCGCGGCTACACCTTC
NA,TRBJ1-1,TRBV18,NA,CASSLRERTEAFF,TGTGCCAGCTCTCTCAGGGAGAGGACTGAAGCTTTCTTT
NA,TRBJ2-2,TRBV18,NA,CASSPGGELFF,TGTGCCAGCTCACCAGGCGGGGAGCTGTTTTTT
few,TRBJ2-7,TRBV27,NA,CASSLPRIVTRGEQYF,TGTGCCAGCAGTCTACCCCGGATTGTTACGAGGGGCGAGCAGTACTTC
NA,TRBJ1-2,TRBV12-3/TRBV12-4,TRBD1,CASSRDRVYGYTF,TGTGCCAGCAGTCGCGACAGGGTCTATGGCTACACCTTC
few,TRBJ1-1,TRBV7-2,NA,CASSLRERGAEAFF,TGTGCCAGCAGCTTACGGGAGAGGGGGGCTGAAGCTTTCTTT
NA,TRBJ1-4,TRBV21-1,NA,CASSFRKLTNEKLFF,TGTGCCAGCAGCTTCAGGAAACTAACTAATGAAAAACTGTTTTTT
NA,TRBJ1-1,TRBV24-1,NA,CATSDLLGRNTEAFF,TGTGCCACCAGTGATTTGCTCGGACGGAACACTGAAGCTTTCTTT
NA,TRBJ2-7,TRBV19,NA,CASSITGPYEQYF,TGTGCCAGTAGTATAACAGGGCCCTACGAGCAGTACTTC
NA,TRBJ1-2,TRBV27,NA,CASSFRVSNYGYTF,TGTGCCAGCAGTTTTCGGGTTTCTAACTATGGCTACACCTTC
NA,TRBJ1-3,TRBV9,TRBD1,CASSPGGAGGNTIYF,TGTGCCAGCAGCCCAGGGGGGGCAGGTGGAAACACCATATATTTT
NA,TRBJ1-1,TRBV9,NA,CASSPEGGRNTEAFF,TGTGCCAGCAGCCCCGAGGGGGGAAGGAACACTGAAGCTTTCTTT
once,TRBJ2-3,TRBV7-9,NA,CASSLSQFDTQYF,TGTGCCAGCAGCTTATCCCAGTTCGATACGCAGTATTTT
once,TRBJ2-7,TRBV12-3/TRBV12-4,NA,CASTQKPSYEQYF,TGTGCCAGCACCCAGAAGCCCTCCTACGAGCAGTACTTC
NA,TRBJ2-5,TRBV5-5,NA,CASSFAQGETQYF,TGTGCCAGCAGCTTTGCCCAGGGGGAGACCCAGTACTTC
NA,TRBJ1-5,TRBV19,NA,CASTPINSNQPQHF,TGTGCCAGTACCCCAATAAATAGCAATCAGCCCCAGCATTTT
once,TRBJ1-4,TRBV9,NA,CASSVGPGIDEKLFF,TGTGCCAGCAGCGTAGGACCAGGGATCGATGAAAAACTGTTTTTT
NA,TRBJ2-1,TRBV21-1,NA,CASSKDGGSGGSYNEQFF,TGTGCCAGCAGCAAAGATGGCGGGAGCGGGGGCTCCTACAATGAGCAGTTCTTC
NA,TRBJ1-4,TRBV5-1,NA,CASKPGGTATNEKLFF,TGCGCCAGCAAACCCGGGGGGACCGCAACTAATGAAAAACTGTTTTTT
NA,TRBJ1-5,TRBV12-3/TRBV12-4,NA,CASSFWGNQPQHF,TGTGCCAGCAGTTTTTGGGGCAATCAGCCCCAGCATTTT
once,TRBJ1-1,TRBV11-1,TRBD1,CASSLATGNEAFF,TGTGCCAGCAGCTTGGCGACAGGGAATGAAGCTTTCTTT
NA,TRBJ2-7,TRBV5-6,TRBD1,CASSLGDRGLYEQYF,TGTGCCAGCAGCTTGGGTGACAGGGGACTGTACGAGCAGTACTTC
NA,TRBJ2-7,TRBV3-1/TRBV3-2,NA,CASSQDYKIEQYF,TGTGCCAGCAGCCAAGATTATAAGATAGAGCAGTACTTC
NA,TRBJ1-1,TRBV30,NA,CAWRGTVDTEAFF,TGTGCCTGGAGGGGGACGGTGGACACTGAAGCTTTCTTT
NA,TRBJ2-1,TRBV5-6,NA,CASSRTGAEDEQFF,TGTGCCAGCAGCCGCACCGGGGCAGAGGATGAGCAGTTCTTC
NA,TRBJ1-2,TRBV6-5,TRBD1,CASRADRGSYGYTF,TGTGCCAGCAGGGCGGACAGGGGAAGCTATGGCTACACCTTC
NA,TRBJ1-2,TRBV9,NA,CASSVVSVGPLNGYTF,TGTGCCAGCAGCGTAGTCTCGGTGGGACCACTCAATGGCTACACCTTC